The present T cell receptor (beta chain) was sequenced within a study of blood T cell repertoires in COVID-19. Overall study context: Acute and convalescent COVID-19 specimens originated in the United States, Italy and Spain. From T cells, B-cell-depleted T cells, or PBMCs came the material, which was cDNA or gDNA.

Original analysis: By means of reference gene primer amplification, nucleated cell counts were estimated. Assay used: immunoSEQ multiplex PCR; TCRdb lists only in-frame clones, some missing. That table is the source of V, J and clone size, and D and trimming were worked out from the DNA. The table has over 150,000 clones, around 87% seen once. With V trimmed by 4 bases and J by 7 bases, 7 bases remained unmatched. Germline-derived CDR1 and CDR2 are SGHRS and YFSETQ. This CDR3 spans 13 amino acids. This receptor was obtained from a man aged 40-55 years with active or convalescent COVID-19. Sequencing was performed on peripheral blood. J is TRBJ1-2 and V is TRBV5-1; 7 bases match TRBD1. The CDR3 loop reads CASSVDRVGGYTF. CDR3 coding DNA: TGCGCCAGCAGCGTTGACAGGGTTGGTGGCTACACCTTC. Combining the CDR3 with reference TRBV5-1 and TRBJ1-2 gives the whole variable domain KAGVTQTPRYLIKTRGQQVTLSCSPISGHRSVSWYQQTPGQGLQFLFEYFSETQRNKGNFPGRFSGRQFSNSRSEMNVSTLELGDSALYLCASSVDRVGGYTFGSGTRLTVV.